This TCR beta chain appears in the sequencing data of a study of blood T cells in healthy people across ages. The junction had 9 bases not matched to a gene; V was cut back by 10 bases and J by 5 bases. The CDR3 spans 13 residues. Germline-derived CDR1 and CDR2 are KGHDR and SFDVKD. A J-beta primer mix and a sample-barcoded 5' primer were used in a second PCR of about 7 to 12 cycles. TCRdb reprocessed the 5' RACE reads via MiXCR and lists one record per CDR3 protein. The top ten clones hold roughly 23% of a sample with around 1,900,000 distinct CDR3 sequences, about two fifths of them seen once. The chain recombines TRBV24-1 with TRBJ1-1; 7 bases fit TRBD1. This TCR derives from a human donor in good health. Sequencing was performed on blood. The CDR3 DNA reads as TGTGCCACTAGGGGGAGACAGGGAACTGAAGCTTTCTTT. Encoded protein: CATRGRQGTEAFF.